This T cell receptor (beta chain) appears in the sequencing data of a study of blood T cells in healthy people across ages. Study results and caveats: It was the long-lived donors that had more naive CD4+ cells and higher diversity than aged donors.

Trimming cost V 3 bases and J 5 bases; bases outside gene matches: 9. CDR3 length: 16 amino acids. The use of a sample-barcoded 5' primer and a J-beta primer mix characterized a second PCR of roughly 6 to 11 cycles. A single record per CDR3 protein comes from TCRdb applying MiXCR to the 5' RACE reads. The repertoire holds 650,000 to 1,000,000 distinct CDR3 sequences, with about 34% as singletons. This clonotype was counted a few times. Its cognate antigen is unknown. Total RNA, at least 5 micrograms per sample, was extracted from PBMCs. Material: blood. The rearrangement links TRBV12-3 or TRBV12-4 to TRBJ2-1; 8 bases are a match to TRBD1. The clonotype originates from a young man in good health. CDR3 in amino acids: CASSFGRKGQDNEQFF. In DNA, the CDR3 is TGTGCCAGCAGTTTCGGCCGAAAGGGACAGGACAATGAGCAGTTCTTC.